These T cell receptor beta chains were read from a single sample in a study of CD4+ T cells in melanoma. Assay: immunoSEQ multiplex PCR; the TCRdb copy retains only in-frame clones and omits some. Among tens of thousands of clones listed, 60% to 75% were seen once. The sample was tumor tissue. All receptors derive from a human donor with melanoma. The conserved cysteine and the conserved F or W are not part of the CDR3 here. A D gene is named only where the DNA matches it firmly. Where a row states a size, it is once, few, many or the class of an expanded clone; other rows omit it.

j_call: TRBJ1-2
v_call: TRBV28
d_call: NA
clone_size: NA
cdr3_length: 10
cdr3_aa: ASSQGGYGYT

j_call: TRBJ1-3
v_call: TRBV7-9
d_call: NA
clone_size: NA
cdr3_length: 14
cdr3_aa: ASSTDSPGAGNTIY

j_call: TRBJ2-7
v_call: TRBV2
d_call: NA
clone_size: NA
cdr3_length: 13
cdr3_aa: ASSEIIGRAYEQY

j_call: TRBJ1-5
v_call: TRBV5-8
d_call: TRBD1
clone_size: NA
cdr3_length: 13
cdr3_aa: ASSLTGESNQPQH

j_call: TRBJ2-7
v_call: TRBV9
d_call: TRBD1
clone_size: few
cdr3_length: 12
cdr3_aa: ASSGSQGIGEQY

j_call: TRBJ2-7
v_call: TRBV12-5
d_call: NA
clone_size: NA
cdr3_length: 9
cdr3_aa: ASGYRDEQY

j_call: TRBJ1-2
v_call: TRBV7-9
d_call: NA
clone_size: NA
cdr3_length: 11
cdr3_aa: ASIGSSYYGYT

j_call: TRBJ1-1
v_call: TRBV13
d_call: NA
clone_size: NA
cdr3_length: 10
cdr3_aa: ASSLSDTEAF

j_call: TRBJ1-2
v_call: TRBV7-9
d_call: NA
clone_size: NA
cdr3_length: 14
cdr3_aa: ASSLGDSEAFYGYT

j_call: TRBJ2-5
v_call: TRBV5-1
d_call: NA
clone_size: NA
cdr3_length: 9
cdr3_aa: ASSLGGTQY

j_call: TRBJ1-2
v_call: TRBV7-9
d_call: TRBD1
clone_size: few
cdr3_length: 15
cdr3_aa: ASSSNTLRTGNYGYT

j_call: TRBJ1-4
v_call: TRBV28
d_call: NA
clone_size: once
cdr3_length: 14
cdr3_aa: ASSLISQDLNEKLF

j_call: TRBJ2-7
v_call: TRBV27
d_call: NA
clone_size: NA
cdr3_length: 12
cdr3_aa: ASSPVDIHYEQY

j_call: TRBJ2-7
v_call: TRBV19
d_call: TRBD1
clone_size: NA
cdr3_length: 12
cdr3_aa: ASSRDRRAYEQY

j_call: TRBJ1-1
v_call: TRBV7-8
d_call: NA
clone_size: NA
cdr3_length: 10
cdr3_aa: ASSHEGTEAF

j_call: TRBJ2-2
v_call: TRBV6-1
d_call: NA
clone_size: NA
cdr3_length: 12
cdr3_aa: ASNFPADTGELF

j_call: TRBJ2-7
v_call: TRBV11-2
d_call: NA
clone_size: NA
cdr3_length: 10
cdr3_aa: ASSRGVGEQY

j_call: TRBJ1-5
v_call: TRBV4-3
d_call: NA
clone_size: NA
cdr3_length: 13
cdr3_aa: ASSQTAISNQPQH

j_call: TRBJ2-3
v_call: TRBV7-2
d_call: NA
clone_size: NA
cdr3_length: 13
cdr3_aa: ASSLAGVTAGAQY

j_call: TRBJ2-1
v_call: TRBV5-4
d_call: NA
clone_size: NA
cdr3_length: 13
cdr3_aa: ASSFRGYSYNEQF

j_call: TRBJ1-6
v_call: TRBV5-1
d_call: TRBD1
clone_size: once
cdr3_length: 12
cdr3_aa: ASRSGTGNSPLH

j_call: TRBJ2-7
v_call: TRBV21-1
d_call: NA
clone_size: NA
cdr3_length: 13
cdr3_aa: ASSARRQGTYEQY

j_call: TRBJ2-7
v_call: TRBV2
d_call: NA
clone_size: once
cdr3_length: 12
cdr3_aa: ASTPDVAGYEQY

j_call: TRBJ1-1
v_call: TRBV5-6
d_call: NA
clone_size: NA
cdr3_length: 11
cdr3_aa: ASSLTGGTEAF

j_call: TRBJ2-1
v_call: TRBV29-1
d_call: NA
clone_size: NA
cdr3_length: 8
cdr3_aa: SAQGYEQF

j_call: TRBJ2-7
v_call: TRBV6-5
d_call: TRBD1
clone_size: few
cdr3_length: 12
cdr3_aa: ASSYSTGSFEQY

j_call: TRBJ2-5
v_call: TRBV18
d_call: NA
clone_size: many
cdr3_length: 10
cdr3_aa: ASSPSQETQY

j_call: TRBJ1-5
v_call: TRBV4-2
d_call: NA
clone_size: NA
cdr3_length: 15
cdr3_aa: ASSQGGAEMGNQPQH

j_call: TRBJ2-1
v_call: TRBV28
d_call: TRBD1
clone_size: NA
cdr3_length: 13
cdr3_aa: ASRTAGQGNNEQF

j_call: TRBJ1-1
v_call: TRBV19
d_call: NA
clone_size: large
cdr3_length: 12
cdr3_aa: ASSRRQENTEAF

j_call: TRBJ2-4
v_call: TRBV5-4
d_call: NA
clone_size: few
cdr3_length: 13
cdr3_aa: ASSLDLEILNIQY

j_call: TRBJ1-2
v_call: TRBV27
d_call: TRBD1
clone_size: once
cdr3_length: 13
cdr3_aa: ASSRRDRGDYGYT

j_call: TRBJ2-5
v_call: TRBV23-1
d_call: NA
clone_size: many
cdr3_length: 12
cdr3_aa: ASSHPRGKETQY

j_call: TRBJ2-3
v_call: TRBV19
d_call: TRBD2
clone_size: few
cdr3_length: 13
cdr3_aa: ASRAASGGADTQY